The 29 T cell receptor beta chains listed next were all sequenced from one sample in a study of blood T cell repertoires in COVID-19. The repertoire was sequenced with immunoSEQ multiplex PCR; TCRdb's copy has only in-frame clones and lacks some. The sample consists of more than 85,000 clones, approximately 80% of them appearing once. The sequencing sample was made of peripheral blood. Source of these receptors: a woman older than 75 with active or convalescent COVID-19.

The chain recombines TRBV3-1 (or the pseudogene TRBV3-2) with TRBJ2-2; D uncertain. Trimming left V 3 bases short and J 1 base short, with 9 bases between. There are 15 residues in the CDR3. Germline loops: CDR1 LGHDT, CDR2 YNNKEL (reference sequence). CDR3 amino acids: CASSQRLRNTGELFF. The CDR3 DNA reads TGTGCCAGCAGCCAGCGACTGAGGAACACCGGGGAGCTGTTTTTT.

This clone appeared a single time. This rearrangement joins TRBV19 to TRBJ2-5; 10 bases align to TRBD2. V lost 6 bases and J lost 4; bases outside the gene matches: 8. Germline V gene lookup returns CDR1 LNHDA and CDR2 SQIVND (reference sequence). The CDR3 spans 15 residues. The CDR3 spells CASSSSGSTGETQYF. In DNA, the CDR3 is TGTGCCAGTAGCTCTAGCGGGAGCACAGGAGAGACCCAGTACTTC.

The chain recombines TRBV3-1 (or the pseudogene TRBV3-2) with TRBJ2-2; D might be TRBD2 (5 bases). V was trimmed by 1 base and J by 3 bases, leaving 9 bases between them. Germline CDR1 is LGHDT and CDR2 is YNNKEL (reference sequence). The CDR3 contains 15 residues. The DNA of the CDR3 is TGTGCCAGCAGCCAAGTCCTAGCTGACACCGGGGAGCTGTTTTTT. The encoded protein is CASSQVLADTGELFF.

This sequence joins TRBV7-9 and TRBJ2-1; 7 nucleotides align to TRBD2. V dropped 5 bases and J dropped 7; count of bases not matched to a gene: 20. The CDR3 contains 18 residues. The germline V gene encodes CDR1 SEHNR and CDR2 FQNEAQ (reference sequence). CDR3 sequence: CASSLSSAPGLGRNEQFF. The CDR3 DNA reads TGTGCCAGCAGCCTGTCCTCAGCTCCGGGACTCGGGAGGAATGAGCAGTTCTTC.

The CDR3 nucleotides read TGTGCCAGCAGTTTTTCTGCGGCACCACAACAAGAGACCCAGTACTTC. As protein: CASSFSAAPQQETQYF. The chain couples TRBV28 to TRBJ2-5; D gene unclear. The CDR3 consists of 16 residues. Per the germline V gene, CDR1 is MDHEN and CDR2 is SYDVKM. Trimming removed 3 bases from V and 2 bases from J, with 16 bases in between.

The rearrangement links TRBV11-2 to TRBJ1-1; D is ambiguous. Germline V gives CDR1 SGHAT, CDR2 FQNNGV. V was shortened by 1 base and J by 4 bases, with 13 bases between the two germline ends. The CDR3 contains 15 residues. The CDR3 sequence is CASSLVPRGGTEAFF. The CDR3 bases are TGTGCCAGCAGCTTAGTTCCCCGGGGTGGCACTGAAGCTTTCTTT.

The J gene is TRBJ2-4, the V gene TRBV2, with 7 bases matching TRBD2. With 7 bases clipped from V and 5 bases from J, the junction kept 5 bases outside the gene matches. In germline, CDR1 is SNHLY, CDR2 FYNNEI. The CDR3 has 13 amino acids. The CDR3: CASTNGRQNIQYF. CDR3 nucleotide sequence: TGTGCCAGCACCAACGGGAGGCAAAACATTCAGTACTTC.

The genes are TRBV27 and TRBJ1-6; 8 bases are shared with TRBD1. The germline CDR1 and CDR2 sequences are MNHEY and SMNVEV (reference sequence). The CDR3 extends over 22 amino acids. The V segment lost 2 bases and the J segment 4 bases; nucleotides outside the gene matches: 22. CDR3 nucleotide sequence: TGTGCCAGCAGTTTAATGGCGCAGCCGCGGACAGGGTCCCTCTTATATAATTCACCCCTCCACTTT. Its translation: CASSLMAQPRTGSLLYNSPLHF.

The sample holds a few counts of this clone. The V call is TRBV23-1, the J call TRBJ2-7; D might be TRBD1 (5 bases). TRBV23-1 is labeled an ORF, and its function is uncertain. V dropped 3 bases and J dropped 0 bases, with 9 bases sitting between them. CDR3 size: 14 residues. As DNA, the CDR3 is TGCGCCAGCAGTCAGATGGACAACTCCTACGAGCAGTACTTC. Translation: CASSQMDNSYEQYF.

V and J are TRBV5-1 and TRBJ2-6, with 9 bases fitting TRBD1. CDR1 and CDR2 (germline): SGHRS, YFSETQ. V dropped 4 bases and J dropped 0; count of bases not matched to a gene: 5. The CDR3 is made up of 17 amino acids. CDR3 in amino acids: CASSQGQGVSGANVLTF. As DNA, the CDR3 is TGCGCCAGCAGCCAGGGACAGGGAGTCTCTGGGGCCAACGTCCTGACTTTC.

The rearrangement joins TRBV28 to TRBJ1-2; 7 nucleotides match TRBD1. The CDR3 runs to 15 residues. Germline V gives CDR1 MDHEN, CDR2 SYDVKM. J lost 2 bases, V lost 5 bases, and 8 bases had no gene match. The CDR3 nucleotides are TGTGCCAGCAGTCACGGGGGGGGACAGAACTATGGCTACACCTTC. Its protein product is CASSHGGGQNYGYTF.

This clone occurred once. The V call is TRBV19, the J call TRBJ1-1, with D unclear. The germline V gene encodes CDR1 LNHDA and CDR2 SQIVND (reference sequence). V gave up 4 bases and J gave up 2 bases, with 11 bases separating them. This CDR3 contains 14 residues. The CDR3 DNA reads as TGTGCCAGTAGTAAGTGGCAGGCTAACACTGAAGCTTTCTTT. Translation gives CASSKWQANTEAFF.

This chain connects TRBV28 to TRBJ2-3; no definite D call. Trimming took off 2 bases at V and 8 bases at J, with 8 bases between the two ends. The CDR3 is 12 amino acids. The germline V gene encodes CDR1 MDHEN and CDR2 SYDVKM. The CDR3 bases are TGTGCCAGCAGTTTAACCAGTATTACGCAGTATTTT. This translates into CASSLTSITQYF.

V usage is TRBV4-1 and J usage is TRBJ2-5; TRBD2 matches 9 bases. The CDR3 extends over 17 amino acids. Germline CDR1 and CDR2: MGHRA and YSYEKL. V shed 1 base, J shed 3 bases, and the junction held 9 bases outside the gene matches. CDR3 protein: CASSQGPRLAGKETQYF. The CDR3 bases are TGCGCCAGCAGCCAAGGTCCTAGGCTAGCGGGAAAAGAGACCCAGTACTTC.

The chain joins TRBV12-3 or TRBV12-4 to TRBJ1-1, with D hard to call. The CDR3 runs to 12 residues. Between the trimmed V and J ends, which lost 4 bases and 5 bases, there was a span of 8 bases. The CDR3 nucleotides read TGTGCCAGCAGTTCCCTCCGGACTGAAGCTTTCTTT. Protein: CASSSLRTEAFF.

The chain combines TRBV7-9 with TRBJ1-2; D not certain. CDR3 size: 12 residues. Per germline, CDR1 SEHNR and CDR2 FQNEAQ (reference sequence). Deletions cut 10 bases from V and 2 bases from J, with 11 bases between. The CDR3 DNA sequence: TGTGCCACCCGCCGCGAAAACTATGGCTACACCTTC. This sequence encodes CATRRENYGYTF. The full variable domain, with the rest looked up from reference TRBV7-9 and TRBJ1-2, is DTGVSQNPRHKITKRGQNVTFRCDPISEHNRLYWYRQTLGQGPEFLTYFQNEAQLEKSRLLSDRFSAERPKGSFSTLEIQRTEQGDSAMYLCATRRENYGYTFGSGTRLTVV.

This rearrangement joins TRBV3-1 (or the pseudogene TRBV3-2) to TRBJ1-2; D unresolved. Germline V gene data show CDR1 as LGHDT and CDR2 as YNNKEL (reference sequence). Trimming removed 0 bases from V and 13 bases from J, with 15 bases in between. This CDR3 comprises 13 residues. The CDR3 is CASSQDRGGRPTF. The DNA for the CDR3 is TGTGCCAGCAGCCAAGATCGAGGAGGGCGCCCCACCTTC.

The rearrangement links TRBV11-2 to TRBJ2-3, with 7 bases aligning to TRBD1. Germline CDR1 and CDR2: SGHAT and FQNNGV. V lost 5 bases to trimming and J lost 5 bases; unmatched junction nucleotides: 7. The CDR3 loop spans 14 amino acids. The CDR3 DNA reads TGTGCCAGCAGCACGCACCCAGGGGGAGATACGCAGTATTTT. This sequence encodes CASSTHPGGDTQYF.

The count of this clone is one. The chain uses TRBV19 and TRBJ2-2; 15 nucleotides line up with TRBD2. V lost 5 bases, J lost 8 bases, and 6 bases stayed unmatched. The CDR3 contains 16 residues. Germline V lookup: CDR1 LNHDA, CDR2 SQIVND (reference sequence). The CDR3 loop reads CASSGTSGRPVGELFF. The CDR3 coding sequence is TGTGCCAGTAGTGGGACTAGCGGGAGGCCGGTGGGGGAGCTGTTTTTT.

The chain couples TRBV19 to TRBJ1-3; tentatively, D is TRBD1 (6 bases). The germline V gene encodes CDR1 LNHDA and CDR2 SQIVND (reference sequence). The CDR3 covers 16 residues. The germline V and J ends were trimmed by 4 bases and 3 bases, with 16 bases remaining between them. CDR3 in amino acids: CASSSFRGARGNTIYF. CDR3 nucleotides: TGTGCCAGTAGTAGCTTTCGGGGGGCGCGTGGAAACACCATATATTTT.

The chain recombines TRBV19 with TRBJ1-1; 7 positions match TRBD1. The V gene's germline CDR1 is LNHDA and CDR2 SQIVND (reference sequence). Trimming cost V 7 bases and J 1 base; bases outside gene matches: 12. The CDR3 spans 16 residues. The CDR3 protein is CASNPTGLAKNTEAFF. DNA of the CDR3: TGTGCCAGTAATCCGACAGGGTTAGCAAAGAACACTGAAGCTTTCTTT.

This rearrangement joins TRBV2 to TRBJ2-3; TRBD2 agrees at 11 bases. The trim removed 6 bases at V and 5 bases at J, leaving 7 bases unmatched. This CDR3 is 15 amino acids long. The V gene's germline CDR1 is SNHLY and CDR2 FYNNEI. The CDR3 DNA is TGTGCCAGCAGGATAGCGGGAGGGCCCGGAGATACGCAGTATTTT. Residues: CASRIAGGPGDTQYF.

This rearrangement joins TRBV7-9 to TRBJ2-1; 12 bases align to TRBD2. V trimming: 7 bases; J trimming: 7 bases; junction bases outside the gene matches: 8. Germline V gene lookup returns CDR1 SEHNR and CDR2 FQNEAQ (reference sequence). The CDR3 spans 15 residues. The CDR3 DNA reads as TGTGCCAGCAACACTCTAGCGGGAGGGCCGAATGAGCAGTTCTTC. Translation: CASNTLAGGPNEQFF.

The chain is built from TRBV7-9 and TRBJ2-7, with a weak D call TRBD1 (6 bases). Germline-derived CDR1 and CDR2 are SEHNR and FQNEAQ (reference sequence). Trimming shortened V by 2 bases and J by 1 base, and 15 bases separated the two germline ends. The CDR3 loop spans 16 amino acids. The CDR3 loop is CASSLSPTGKSYEQYF. The CDR3 nucleotides are TGTGCCAGCAGCTTATCCCCGACAGGTAAATCCTACGAGCAGTACTTC. Together with reference TRBV7-9 and TRBJ2-7, the CDR3 gives the full variable domain: DTGVSQNPRHKITKRGQNVTFRCDPISEHNRLYWYRQTLGQGPEFLTYFQNEAQLEKSRLLSDRFSAERPKGSFSTLEIQRTEQGDSAMYLCASSLSPTGKSYEQYFGPGTRLTVT.

This clone came up a few times. The chain joins TRBV11-3 to TRBJ2-7; a possible D gene is TRBD2 (7 bases). Between the trimmed V and J ends, which lost 5 bases and 6 bases, there was a span of 8 bases. The CDR3 length is 11 residues. Germline V CDR1 and CDR2: SGHNT, YENEEA. This CDR3 reads CASSRGAEQYF. The CDR3 DNA follows: TGTGCCAGCAGCCGGGGGGCCGAGCAGTACTTC.

The chain joins TRBV6-6 to TRBJ2-3; 9 bases fit TRBD1. Germline V CDR1 and CDR2: MNHNY, SVGAGI (reference sequence). V lost 6 bases and J lost 5; bases outside the gene matches: 12. The CDR3 is made up of 16 amino acids. Here the CDR3 reads CASSPRDRVLEDTQYF. In DNA form, the CDR3 reads TGTGCCAGCAGCCCCCGGGACAGGGTTCTGGAAGATACGCAGTATTTT.

The V gene is TRBV5-6, the J gene TRBJ1-5; D perhaps matches TRBD1 (5 bases). This CDR3 is built from 15 residues. Per the germline V gene, CDR1 is SGHDT and CDR2 is YYEEEE. V was trimmed by 2 bases and J by 5 bases, leaving 14 bases between them. CDR3 sequence reads: CASSFSGALDQPQHF. The CDR3 region has the DNA TGTGCCAGCAGCTTCAGCGGGGCATTGGATCAGCCCCAGCATTTT. Supplemented by reference TRBV5-6 and TRBJ1-5, the full variable domain reads DAGVTQSPTHLIKTRGQQVTLRCSPKSGHDTVSWYQQALGQGPQFIFQYYEEEERQRGNFPDRFSGHQFPNYSSELNVNALLLGDSALYLCASSFSGALDQPQHFGDGTRLSIL.

The chain has TRBV6-5 and TRBJ2-5; the match to TRBD2 covers 8 bases. The germline V gene encodes CDR1 MNHEY and CDR2 SVGAGI. With V trimmed by 0 bases and J by 4 bases, 7 bases remained unmatched. This CDR3 region has 16 residues. The CDR3 nucleotides read TGTGCCAGCAGTTACTCGGGACTAGTGGGTCCAGAGACCCAGTACTTC. Its translation: CASSYSGLVGPETQYF.

This chain links TRBV28 with TRBJ2-7, with 8 bases identical to TRBD1. The CDR3 totals 18 residues. Germline-derived CDR1 and CDR2 are MDHEN and SYDVKM. V trimming: 9 bases; J trimming: 0 bases; junction bases outside the gene matches: 19. As DNA, the CDR3 is TGTGCCAGTTCCCCCCACAGGGGGACGGGATGGCCCTCCTACGAGCAGTACTTC. Its protein product is CASSPHRGTGWPSYEQYF.